This note documents a single TCR beta chain sequence. In its sample, this clonotype was seen a few times. Its cognate antigen has yet to be identified. Mismatch with germline at one junction end may stem from a read error. Including cysteine and phenylalanine, the CDR3 has 17 amino acids. Only CDR3 DNA is held: 51 bases, read in frame from base 1. Sequences SGHVS (CDR1) and FQNEAQ (CDR2) are obtained from the germline V gene. The approximately 40 donors, aged roughly 6 to 95 years, were systemically healthy Caucasian individuals from Russia. Each donor gave 9 to 10 milliliters of peripheral blood, collected into EDTA-treated Vacutainer tubes. PBMCs were isolated by Ficoll-Paque density-gradient centrifugation, with at least 6.5 million obtained per sample. Trizol reagent was used to extract total RNA from the PBMCs, yielding at least 5 micrograms per sample. The percentages of naive CD45RAhigh/CD27high T cells were determined by flow cytometry on a PBMC aliquot from every donor.

The data stem from a study of blood T cells in healthy people across ages (dated by TCRdb to 2015 to 2017). The study in broad terms: In model experiments, template switching captured roughly one uniquely barcoded TCR beta cDNA molecule for every two T cells. Age-related changes in TCR beta repertoire diversity were measured in the study by deep sequencing normalized with unique cDNA molecular identifiers. The donors were divided into four age groups: young (average around 15 years), middle-aged (approximately 42), aged (approximately 62) and long-lived (82). The study analyzed two additional independent replicas of 1 million unique cDNA reads from the same blood draw for two donors, one aged 18 to 29 and one aged 80 or older.

The full study reports these points: Estimates of total diversity from one million sequenced T cells were regarded as lower bounds and underestimates. The CMV infection status of donors was not known, potentially confounding age-related changes in expanded clonotypes. The percentage of naive T cells measured by flow cytometry correlated strongly with observed TCR beta diversity. Bulk unsorted PBMC profiling prevented conclusive comparison of naive and antigen-experienced compartments. The long-lived group showed more naive CD4+ T cells, fewer expanded clones and increased TCR diversity than the aged group, suggesting age selection. As age increased, observed TCR beta diversity per million T cells dropped in a roughly linear way, and a significant reduction was already evident by age roughly 36.

The library was prepared using 5' RACE. TCRdb names Illumina HiSeq 2500 as the instrument used. A second PCR of roughly 6 to 11 cycles was run with a J-beta primer mix and a sample-barcoded 5' primer. Each TCR beta cDNA molecule received a unique molecular identifier from a template-switch 5' adaptor carrying 12 random nucleotides. Each sample yielded at least 3 million CDR3-containing paired-end reads. The Mint cDNA synthesis kit, primed by a TRBC-specific oligonucleotide, was used to synthesize first-strand cDNA from all RNA. After uracil-DNA glycosylase treatment, a first 18-cycle PCR used universal primers M1SS and BC2_uni_R on all cDNA. In the original analysis: For normalization, 1 million high-quality reads, each with a distinct molecular identifier, were randomly selected from each sample. Instead of being binned into consensus sequences, reads that shared molecular identifiers were thrown out. CDR3 identification, clonotype clustering and error correction used MiTCR with a Q25 quality threshold and the strictest error-elimination algorithm. A nonparametric unseen species model with Euler transformation was used to estimate a lower bound on total TCR beta diversity. TCRdb reprocessed the public reads (quality trimming at Q25 with fastp, clone calling with MiXCR) and kept in-frame beta chains. Each CDR3 protein appears once, grouped with its most common genes and DNA. TCRdb assigned the V and J calls; the authors' analysis was not used. The sample profile shows around 500,000 distinct CDR3 sequences; roughly a quarter of them were found once. The top ten clonotypes cover approximately 3.7% of the sample.

These data were also filed under a second study, of T cells of mothers and their children. As the second study states: The donors were nine systemically healthy Caucasian individuals, made up of three mothers and their six children. cDNA synthesis consumed the entire amount of extracted RNA, loaded at around 1.4 ug RNA in each 15 ul reaction. In the second PCR, sample barcodes and 2-4 random nucleotides were introduced via the M1S primer. Over 8 million TCR beta CDR3 reads were obtained for each mother, and 2.5 million to 3 million reads were obtained for each child. Thymic selection shapes the output of TCR recombination in a similar way in related and unrelated pairs, and inherited differences have a minor effect. Related mother-child pairs always showed normalized repertoire overlap that was slightly higher than in unrelated mother-child pairs, though the difference was never significant. With a sensitivity of 90 to 100 clones per million clonotypes, no persistent microchimeric T cell clones were detected. The study used deep NGS to compare TCR beta repertoires of mothers and children, seeking features distinguishing related mother-child pairs from unrelated individuals. On average, the children were roughly 11 +/- 4 years old, while the mothers were approximately 41 +/- 4 years old. After adapter ligation with NEBNext reagents, the libraries were sequenced on Illumina HiSeq 2000 with 100+100 nt paired-end reads. To prevent cross-contamination, the mother and child libraries were prepared one month apart and sequenced in separate runs. For each donor, somewhere between about 500,000 and 2,300,000 distinct TCR beta clonotypes were identified. Naive TCR beta clonotypes were estimated from low-frequency clonotypes matched to each donor's FACS-determined naive share, without sorting.

Sequencing was carried out using blood. This TCR was recovered from a boy younger than 10 in good health. The sequence links TRBV7-8 to TRBJ2-2, with TRBD1 identical over 10 junction bases. The sequenced DNA is TGTGCCAGCAGACATAGGACAGGGGGATTGTACTCCGGGGAGCGGTTTTTT. Translated, it reads CASRHRTGGLYSGERFF. When the CDR3 is completed using the reference TRBV7-8 and TRBJ2-2 genes on either side, the full variable domain is GAGVSQSPRYKVAKRGQDVALRCDPISGHVSLFWYQQALGQGPEFLTYFQNEAQLDKSGLPSDRFFAERPEGSVSTLKIQRTQQEDSAVYLCASRHRTGGLYSGERFFGEGSRLTVL.